Each of the 17 T cell receptor beta chains below was sequenced from the same sample in a study of blood T cell repertoires in COVID-19. The assay was immunoSEQ multiplex PCR, and TCRdb's table has in-frame clones only and misses some. The sample consists of 200,000 to 300,000 clones, around nine tenths of them appearing once. Input material: peripheral blood. The receptors stem from a woman in her seventies with active or convalescent COVID-19.

The chain is built from TRBV19 and TRBJ1-2; no clear D. Germline V gene sequence: CDR1 LNHDA, CDR2 SQIVND (reference sequence). The V end was cut by 3 bases, the J end by 8 bases, with 10 bases between. The CDR3 runs 12 residues. This chain's CDR3 is CASSMLSAGYTF. CDR3 DNA sequence: TGTGCCAGTAGTATGTTATCAGCGGGCTACACCTTC.

This rearrangement joins TRBV5-8 to TRBJ1-2; no definite D call. CDR1 is SGHTS, CDR2 YDEGEE, per germline. The length of the CDR3 is 14 residues. V was trimmed by 1 base and J by 6 bases, leaving 13 bases between them. CDR3 in DNA: TGTGCCAGCAGCTTGAACAGTTGGATTAATGGCTACACCTTC. Translating it yields CASSLNSWINGYTF.

This clone was found a few times. The chain links TRBV19 to TRBJ1-2, with D tentatively TRBD1 (5 bases). Deletions cut 7 bases from V and 6 bases from J, with 15 bases between. Germline CDR1 LNHDA, CDR2 SQIVND (reference sequence). The CDR3 spans 13 residues. In DNA, the CDR3 is TGTGCCAGTACGGGGGTCAATATCGATGGCTACACCTTC. Residues: CASTGVNIDGYTF.

The chain links TRBV5-1 to TRBJ1-3; D not certain. The CDR3 has 18 residues. The V end lost 0 bases, the J end lost 0 bases, and 16 bases lay between the germline ends. Looked up from germline, CDR1 is SGHRS and CDR2 is YFSETQ. CDR3 amino acids: CASSLGTLLTFSGNTIYF. The DNA of the CDR3 is TGCGCCAGCAGCTTGGGGACTCTTCTCACCTTCTCTGGAAACACCATATATTTT.

This clone occurred a few times. The V call is TRBV11-2, the J call TRBJ1-5; unclear D gene. Per the germline V gene, CDR1 is SGHAT and CDR2 is FQNNGV. The CDR3 has 13 residues. Trimming left V 5 bases short and J 6 bases short, with 11 bases between. Here the CDR3 reads CASSLLEGQPQHF. CDR3 DNA: TGTGCCAGCAGCCTCCTAGAGGGTCAGCCCCAGCATTTT. Using reference TRBV11-2 and TRBJ1-5 for the parts outside the CDR3, the full variable domain is EAGVAQSPRYKIIEKRQSVAFWCNPISGHATLYWYQQILGQGPKLLIQFQNNGVVDDSQLPKDRFSAERLKGVDSTLKIQPAKLEDSAVYLCASSLLEGQPQHFGDGTRLSIL.

V is TRBV11-3 and J is TRBJ1-3, with D unresolved. V was cut by 1 base and J by 1 base, with 8 bases left in between. CDR3 length: 15 residues. CDR1 SGHNT and CDR2 YENEEA come from the germline V gene. This chain's CDR3 is CASSLVEASGNTIYF. The CDR3 coding sequence is TGTGCCAGCAGCTTAGTGGAGGCTTCTGGAAACACCATATATTTT. Looking up the rest from reference TRBV11-3 and TRBJ1-3 gives the full variable domain: EAGVVQSPRYKIIEKKQPVAFWCNPISGHNTLYWYLQNLGQGPELLIRYENEEAVDDSQLPKDRFSAERLKGVDSTLKIQPAELGDSAVYLCASSLVEASGNTIYFGEGSWLTVV.

V is TRBV5-4 and J is TRBJ2-2; 8 bases line up with TRBD1. CDR1 SGHNT and CDR2 YYREEE come from the germline V gene (reference sequence). CDR3 size: 16 residues. Trimming at V came to 4 bases and at J to 7 bases, leaving 12 bases not matched to a gene. In DNA form, the CDR3 reads TGTGCCAGCAGCCAGCCGACAGGGGCTGTCGGCGGGGAGCTGTTTTTT. This encodes CASSQPTGAVGGELFF.

This clone was picked up a small number of times. Here the CDR3 DNA reads TGCGCCAGCAGCTTGGAAACAGCCCGAAACACCATATATTTT. It codes for CASSLETARNTIYF. The rearrangement joins TRBV5-1 to TRBJ1-3, with D unresolved. The CDR3 covers 14 residues. Germline V lookup: CDR1 SGHRS, CDR2 YFSETQ. Trimming stripped 0 bases from V and 5 bases from J, with 9 bases between.

The genes are TRBV7-2 and TRBJ1-2; D may be TRBD1 (5 bases). From germline, CDR1 is SGHTA and CDR2 FQGNSA. The CDR3 length is 14 residues. V shed 8 bases and J shed 8 bases, with 21 bases lying between them. The DNA for the CDR3 is TGTGCCAGCGTAAACCCGGGGGGGGTCGGCGGCTACACCTTC. It codes for CASVNPGGVGGYTF.

The chain combines TRBV28 with TRBJ1-6; weak D call: TRBD1 (6 bases). Between the trimmed V and J ends, which lost 6 bases and 6 bases, there was a span of 18 bases. Germline assignment: CDR1 MDHEN and CDR2 SYDVKM. The CDR3 contains 16 residues. Here the CDR3 reads CASRATGATFNSPLHF. The CDR3 DNA is TGTGCCAGCAGGGCGACAGGAGCCACCTTTAATTCACCCCTCCACTTT.

V gene TRBV11-2 combines with J gene TRBJ1-5, with D possibly matching TRBD1 (5 bases). The CDR3 sequence is 15 residues long. CDR1 is SGHAT, CDR2 FQNNGV, per germline. Trimming cost V 0 bases and J 7 bases, with 13 bases left between them. The CDR3 DNA reads TGTGCCAGCAGCTTAGATGGGCGGGGGGAACAGCCCCAGCATTTT. Its translation: CASSLDGRGEQPQHF.

This clone has a handful of counts. The genes are TRBV3-1 (or the pseudogene TRBV3-2) and TRBJ2-7; D is perhaps TRBD1 (6 bases). The germline V and J ends were trimmed by 1 base and 3 bases, with 13 bases remaining between them. The CDR3 length is 15 residues. The germline V gene encodes CDR1 LGHDT and CDR2 YNNKEL (reference sequence). The CDR3 loop is CASSQGVGGIYEQYF. CDR3 DNA: TGTGCCAGCAGCCAAGGGGTAGGGGGAATCTACGAGCAGTACTTC.

This chain joins TRBV10-3 and TRBJ2-1, with 7 bases fitting TRBD1. The J segment lost 6 bases and the V segment lost 4 bases, leaving 6 bases of the junction unmatched. There are 14 residues in the CDR3. Germline CDR1 ENHRY, CDR2 SYGVKD. The CDR3 DNA follows: TGTGCCATCAGTGCCCCGGGACAGATCAATGAGCAGTTCTTC. Translated, it gives CAISAPGQINEQFF.

This chain joins TRBV6-4 and TRBJ1-1; 7 nucleotides align to TRBD1. V shed 6 bases, J shed 2 bases, and the junction held 12 bases outside the gene matches. Germline V lookup: CDR1 MRHNA, CDR2 SNTAGT. The CDR3 runs to 16 residues. Here the CDR3 reads CASRLGPGTDNTEAFF. CDR3 in DNA: TGTGCCAGCAGGCTTGGCCCCGGGACAGATAACACTGAAGCTTTCTTT.

In its sample, this clone was seen a few times. The CDR3 sequence: CASTPTGGDFYGYTF. In DNA, the CDR3 is TGTGCCAGCACCCCCACGGGGGGGGACTTCTATGGCTACACCTTC. The V and J genes are TRBV3-1 (or the pseudogene TRBV3-2) and TRBJ1-2; D is possibly TRBD1 (5 bases). Germline V gene data show CDR1 as LGHDT and CDR2 as YNNKEL (reference sequence). V was shortened by 7 bases and J by 4 bases, with 19 bases between the two germline ends. CDR3 length equals 15 residues.

The chain has TRBV7-9 and TRBJ2-1; the match to TRBD2 covers 7 bases. Germline CDR1 is SEHNR and CDR2 is FQNEAQ (reference sequence). The CDR3 contains 14 residues. V shed 7 bases and J 3 bases; nucleotides not matched to a gene: 6. CDR3 loop: CASTSGKVYNEQFF. The DNA for the CDR3 is TGTGCCAGCACAAGCGGGAAAGTCTACAATGAGCAGTTCTTC.

This clone has a handful of counts. This chain connects TRBV15 to TRBJ2-7; TRBD1 agrees at 7 bases. CDR3 size: 17 residues. Germline loops: CDR1 LNHNV, CDR2 YYDKDF (reference sequence). V lost 1 base and J lost 0; bases outside the gene matches: 9. This CDR3 reads CATSRARWTGSSYEQYF. The CDR3 coding sequence is TGTGCCACCAGCAGAGCGAGATGGACAGGTAGCTCCTACGAGCAGTACTTC.